The 26 T cell receptor beta chains below all came from one sample that was sequenced in a study of blood T cells in healthy people across ages. Through a sample-barcoded 5' primer and a J-beta primer mix, a second PCR was run for about 6 to 11 cycles. One entry per CDR3 protein, called by TCRdb with MiXCR from the 5' RACE reads. The sample records about 620,000 distinct CDR3 sequences, about 50% being singletons. Sequenced input: blood. These receptors were collected from a woman aged 80 or over in good health.

This clonotype was recorded many times. The CDR3 DNA follows: TGCAGTGCTAGCTCGGATTTCTTAGCCAAAAACATTCAGTACTTC. This translates into CSASSDFLAKNIQYF. The J gene is TRBJ2-4, the V gene TRBV20-1; D remains ambiguous. V was clipped by 3 bases and J by 0 bases, with 12 bases between them. The CDR3 is 15 amino acids. Germline-derived CDR1 and CDR2 are DFQATT and SNEGSKA (reference sequence).

This clonotype occurred a few times. A single base separates this from a much larger clone, so it may be a read error. The chain has TRBV3-1 and TRBJ2-1; D gene uncertain. CDR3 length: 15 residues. CDR1 is LGHDT and CDR2 is YNNKEL in the germline V gene (reference sequence). The CDR3 is CASSQGGGPYNGQFF. The CDR3, as DNA: TGTGCCAGCAGCCAGGGTGGCGGACCATACAATGGGCAGTTCTTC.

The CDR3 protein is CASSDARPNTGELFF. The CDR3 DNA sequence: TGTGCCAGCAGCGACGCGCGGCCGAACACCGGGGAGCTGTTTTTT. This sequence joins TRBV3-1 and TRBJ2-2; D is uncertain. The CDR3 spans 15 residues. The germline V and J ends were trimmed by 5 bases and 0 bases, with 10 bases remaining between them. Germline V gene data show CDR1 as LGHDT and CDR2 as YNNKEL (reference sequence).

The V call is TRBV25-1, the J call TRBJ2-7; 8 bases agree with TRBD2. V dropped 4 bases and J dropped 6; count of bases not matched to a gene: 11. The CDR3 is 15 amino acids. Germline CDR1 MGHDK, CDR2 SYGVNS. The CDR3 spells CASSAPGLDFGEQYF. The DNA for the CDR3 is TGTGCCAGCAGTGCACCGGGACTAGATTTCGGCGAGCAGTACTTC.

CDR3 in DNA: TGCAGCGTTGAAGAAGTCTACAATGAGCAGTTCTTC. Its protein is CSVEEVYNEQFF. The rearrangement joins TRBV29-1 to TRBJ2-1; D gene uncertain. The CDR3 runs 12 residues. Germline V gene data show CDR1 as SQVTM and CDR2 as ANQGSEA. V lost 0 bases and J 3 bases, leaving 3 bases between the germline ends.

This chain connects TRBV27 to TRBJ1-1; no reliable D call. The germline gives CDR1 MNHEY, CDR2 SMNVEV (reference sequence). The CDR3 sequence is 13 residues long. Trimming removed 5 bases from V and 6 bases from J, with 13 bases in between. The CDR3 nucleotides are TGTGCCAGCAGTGTGAAACAGCCACCTGAAGCTTTCTTT. This sequence encodes CASSVKQPPEAFF.

V and J are TRBV12-3 or TRBV12-4 and TRBJ2-2; D not resolved. The length of the CDR3 is 15 residues. Trimming shortened V by 8 bases and J by 5 bases, and 18 bases separated the two germline ends. CDR3 in DNA: TGTGCCAGCTGCCTGCTCCGCCTCGTGACCGGGGAGCTGTTTTTT. Translation gives CASCLLRLVTGELFF.

The sample holds a few counts of this clonotype. The genes are TRBV3-1 and TRBJ2-2; 10 bases fit TRBD1. The length of the CDR3 is 18 residues. CDR1 is LGHDT, CDR2 YNNKEL, per germline (reference sequence). V shed 2 bases, J shed 5 bases, and the junction held 11 bases outside the gene matches. The chain's CDR3 is CASSQPDRGLQETGELFF. CDR3 sequence (DNA): TGTGCCAGCAGCCAACCCGACAGGGGGCTTCAGGAGACCGGGGAGCTGTTTTTT.

On this clonotype itself: Possible read error: a much larger clone is one base away. This sequence joins TRBV5-1 and TRBJ2-5; D possibly matches TRBD1 or TRBD2 (5 bases each). Germline CDR1 SGHRS, CDR2 YFSETQ. The CDR3 sequence is 15 residues long. Trimming pared 4 bases from V and 1 base from J, leaving 14 bases between. The CDR3 region is CASSAVPGSQETQYF. The CDR3 DNA reads as TGCGCCAGCAGCGCTGTTCCAGGGAGCCAAGAGACCCAGTACTTC.

The genes are TRBV5-1 and TRBJ2-5; 11 bases line up with TRBD2. J was trimmed by 6 bases and V by 4 bases; bases with no gene match: 5. CDR3 length equals 14 residues. The germline V gene encodes CDR1 SGHRS and CDR2 YFSETQ. The CDR3 is CASSAGLADQTQYF. The CDR3 DNA is TGCGCCAGCAGCGCGGGACTAGCGGACCAGACCCAGTACTTC.

About this clonotype: A much larger clone is a single base away; this may be a read error. This chain joins TRBV6-5 and TRBJ2-2, with TRBD1 identical over 9 bases. V was clipped by 11 bases and J by 6 bases; unmatched bases: 10. This CDR3 spans 14 amino acids. CDR1 is MNHEY and CDR2 is SVGAGI in the germline V gene. Written as DNA, the CDR3 is TGTGCCGGCATGCTCCGGGACAGGGCCGGGGAGCTGTTTTTT. Translating gives CAGMLRDRAGELFF.

The chain combines TRBV5-1 with TRBJ2-3, with D possibly TRBD1 on 5 matching bases. The ends were cut back, 5 bases at V and 2 bases at J, with 12 bases in the middle. The germline CDR1 and CDR2 sequences are SGHRS and YFSETQ. This CDR3 has 14 residues. This chain's CDR3 is CASRTDTNTDTQYF. In DNA, the CDR3 is TGCGCCAGCAGGACGGACACCAACACAGATACGCAGTATTTT.

A note on this clonotype: This may be a read error, as it is one base from a much larger clone. The gene calls are TRBV20-1 and TRBJ1-2, with D maybe TRBD1 (6 bases). Germline CDR1 and CDR2: DFQATT and SNEGSKA (reference sequence). V gave up 5 bases and J gave up 3 bases, with 16 bases separating them. CDR3 length: 14 amino acids. The CDR3 bases are TGCAGTGCTTACTTAGCGGGGGCTCACTATGGCTACACCTTC. Residues: CSAYLAGAHYGYTF.

This clonotype was recorded a few times. Just one base apart from a much larger clone, this may be a read error. The gene calls are TRBV28 and TRBJ2-7; the D gene is possibly TRBD1 (6 bases). CDR1 and CDR2 from the germline V gene are MDHEN and SYDVKM. V was trimmed by 5 bases and J by 0 bases, leaving 14 bases between them. This CDR3 has 15 residues. The CDR3 spells CASSPGTMNSYEQYF. CDR3 sequence (DNA): TGTGCCAGCAGTCCGGGGACAATGAACTCCTACGAGCAGTACTTC.

This clonotype was picked up many times. This chain connects TRBV2 to TRBJ2-1; 9 positions match TRBD1. After removal of 6 bases from V and 8 bases from J, the junction contained 2 bases not matched to a gene. Germline V gene data show CDR1 as SNHLY and CDR2 as FYNNEI. This CDR3 has 12 residues. In nucleotides, the CDR3 is TGTGCCAGCAGGGACAGGGGCGATGAGCAGTTCTTC. Translation gives CASRDRGDEQFF.

This rearrangement joins TRBV20-1 to TRBJ1-1, with a possible D match to TRBD1 (6 bases). V lost 6 bases, J lost 4 bases, and 18 bases lay in between. Germline CDR1 and CDR2: DFQATT and SNEGSKA (reference sequence). The CDR3 totals 14 residues. The CDR3 nucleotides are TGCAGTGCAATCGCGGGGGGGCGGGGCACTGAAGCTTTCTTT. Its translation is CSAIAGGRGTEAFF.

This clonotype was observed at least ten times. The chain joins TRBV6-5 to TRBJ2-2; D call uncertain. The germline V gene has CDR1 MNHEY and CDR2 SVGAGI. This CDR3 has 14 amino acids. V lost 2 bases, J lost 3 bases, and 7 bases lay in between. The CDR3 is CASSYLTYTGELFF. The CDR3 nucleotides are TGTGCCAGCAGTTACCTGACATACACCGGGGAGCTGTTTTTT.

In its sample, this clonotype was seen many times. V is TRBV7-9 and J is TRBJ2-3, with no clear D. The CDR3 consists of 13 residues. Germline CDR1 and CDR2: SEHNR and FQNEAQ (reference sequence). Trimming took 4 bases from V and 2 from J, leaving 7 bases between them. Here the CDR3 DNA reads TGTGCCAGCAGCTATGGCTCCACAGATACGCAGTATTTT. It translates to CASSYGSTDTQYF.

This sequence joins TRBV4-3 and TRBJ2-1, with D uncertain. Trimming cost V 8 bases and J 4 bases, with 9 bases left between them. This CDR3 has 12 amino acids. CDR1 is LGHNA and CDR2 is YSLEER in the germline V gene. The CDR3 region is CASGYGYNEQFF. The CDR3 region has the DNA TGCGCCAGCGGTTACGGGTACAATGAGCAGTTCTTC.

This clonotype was observed at least ten times. The chain is built from TRBV27 and TRBJ2-7; 7 positions match TRBD2. V shed 6 bases, J shed 4 bases, and the junction held 9 bases outside the gene matches. Germline V lookup: CDR1 MNHEY, CDR2 SMNVEV (reference sequence). The CDR3 covers 14 residues. CDR3 sequence reads: CASSRERGIYEQYF. CDR3 DNA: TGTGCCAGCAGCCGGGAGCGGGGTATTTACGAGCAGTACTTC.

As to this clonotype: A much larger clone differs by one base, so this may be a read error. This chain connects TRBV11-3 to TRBJ2-5, with D tentatively TRBD1 (5 bases). The V gene lost 1 base and the J gene lost 11 bases, with 17 bases spanning the gap. Germline CDR1 is SGHNT and CDR2 is YENEEA. The CDR3 length is 14 residues. DNA of the CDR3: TGTGCCAGCAGCTTAGGGGGCGCGAACAATGAGCAGTACTTC. Translating it yields CASSLGGANNEQYF.

This sequence joins TRBV12-3 or TRBV12-4 and TRBJ2-3; D is unresolved. The length of the CDR3 is 11 residues. V was pared by 7 bases and J by 4 bases, with 6 bases between. CDR3 protein: CASTAADTQYF. In DNA, the CDR3 is TGTGCCAGCACAGCTGCAGATACGCAGTATTTT.

The CDR3 is CASSRPGPNTDTQYF. DNA of the CDR3: TGTGCCAGCAGCCGCCCGGGACCCAACACAGATACGCAGTATTTT. The chain carries TRBV3-1 and TRBJ2-3, with D perhaps being TRBD1 or TRBD2 (5 bases each). V dropped 4 bases and J dropped 2 bases, with 13 bases sitting between them. Germline V gene sequence: CDR1 LGHDT, CDR2 YNNKEL (reference sequence). This CDR3 contains 15 residues.

A note on this clonotype: This may stem from a read error, because a much larger clone lies one nucleotide away. The gene calls are TRBV28 and TRBJ1-2; 7 positions agree with TRBD1. The CDR3 consists of 14 residues. V shed 6 bases and J 5 bases; nucleotides not matched to a gene: 9. Germline CDR1 MDHEN, CDR2 SYDVKM. CDR3 sequence reads: CASSGGQPSYGYTF. The CDR3 bases are TGTGCCAGCAGCGGGGGACAGCCGTCTTATGGCTACACCTTC.

Remarks on this clonotype: A much larger clone differs by one base, so this may be a read error. V gene TRBV6-1 combines with J gene TRBJ2-1, with D tentatively TRBD1 (5 bases). CDR3 length equals 15 residues. Germline V gene sequence: CDR1 MNHNS, CDR2 SASEGT. Trimming left V 2 bases short and J 5 bases short, with 13 bases between. CDR3 in DNA: TGTGCCAGCAGTGAAAGGGTAGGGGTTAACAATGAGCAGTTCTTC. Amino acids: CASSERVGVNNEQFF.

In this sample, this clonotype turned up many times. The rearrangement joins TRBV6-1 to TRBJ2-6; TRBD2 matches at 13 bases. The V segment lost 5 bases and the J segment 0 bases; nucleotides outside the gene matches: 10. CDR1 is MNHNS, CDR2 SASEGT, per germline. This CDR3 has 20 amino acids. The CDR3 spells CASSQSGTSGTISGANVLTF. CDR3 DNA: TGTGCCAGCAGTCAATCCGGGACTAGCGGGACCATCTCTGGGGCCAACGTCCTGACTTTC.